This TCR beta chain was obtained from a study of radiation and T cells in renal cell carcinoma. Produced via immunoSEQ multiplex PCR; TCRdb's table is partial and in-frame only. The sample has approximately 150,000 clones; approximately 86% are singletons. Specified time point: blood 4 weeks post-SBRT, at nephrectomy. The sample's treatment: 15 Gy SBRT to primary tumor, nephrectomy 4 weeks later. Nephrectomy followed 15 Gy stereotactic body radiation by 4 weeks. Radiation-treated patients gave blood at baseline, week 2 and week 4. Sample: blood, taken from a patient whose treatment included radiotherapy and nephrectomy. The TCR comes from a woman aged 45-60 years with renal cell carcinoma.

As DNA, the CDR3 is TGTGCCAGCAGCCAAGATAAGCGGATCTCCTACAATGAGCAGTTCTTC. Translating it yields CASSQDKRISYNEQFF. The V call is TRBV14, the J call TRBJ2-1; the D gene is possibly TRBD2 (5 bases). Looked up from germline, CDR1 is SGHDN and CDR2 is FVKESK. V lost 0 bases, J lost 0 bases, and 9 bases lay in between. CDR3 length equals 16 residues. The whole variable domain, filled in from reference TRBV14 and TRBJ2-1, reads EAGVTQFPSHSVIEKGQTVTLRCDPISGHDNLYWYRRVMGKEIKFLLHFVKESKQDESGMPNNRFLAERTGGTYSTLKVQPAELEDSGVYFCASSQDKRISYNEQFFGPGTRLTVL.